This T cell receptor beta chain was captured by sequencing in a study of blood T cell repertoires in COVID-19. At the level of the study: Sources were T cells, B-cell-depleted T cells, or PBMCs; the material itself was cDNA or gDNA.

CDR3 length equals 16 residues. V was clipped by 0 bases and J by 5 bases; unmatched bases: 8. In germline, CDR1 is MGHRA, CDR2 YSYEKL. Participant age was roughly 18 to 95 years, and participants resided in 25 or so US areas. As processed by the authors: Amplifying reference gene primers gave estimates of nucleated cell counts. This table comes from immunoSEQ multiplex PCR, and its TCRdb copy is limited to in-frame clones, with some not included. V, J and clone size reflect that table, while D and trimming were determined from the DNA. The sample holds 490,000 or so clones; about 88% are singletons and the top ten take under 9.5%.

This receptor was obtained from a woman aged 60-75 years who had recovered from COVID-19. This rearrangement joins TRBV4-1 to TRBJ1-2; 8 nucleotides align to TRBD1. The sequenced sample consisted of PBMCs or T cells enriched from blood (not recorded which). CDR3 sequence: CASSQDQGATGYGYTF. Here the CDR3 DNA reads TGCGCCAGCAGCCAAGATCAGGGGGCCACAGGGTATGGCTACACCTTC.